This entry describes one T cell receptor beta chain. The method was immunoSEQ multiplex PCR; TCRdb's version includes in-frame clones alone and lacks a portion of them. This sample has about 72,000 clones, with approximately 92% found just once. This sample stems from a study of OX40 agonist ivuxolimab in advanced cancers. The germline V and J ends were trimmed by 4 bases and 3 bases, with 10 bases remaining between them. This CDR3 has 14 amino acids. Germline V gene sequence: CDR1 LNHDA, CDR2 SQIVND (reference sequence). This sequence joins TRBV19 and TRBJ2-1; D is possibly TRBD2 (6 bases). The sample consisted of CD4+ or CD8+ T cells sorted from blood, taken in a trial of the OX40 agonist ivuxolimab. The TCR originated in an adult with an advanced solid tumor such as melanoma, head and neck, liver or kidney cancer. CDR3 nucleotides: TGTGCCAGTAGTAACCGGGACTTCTACAATGAGCAGTTCTTC. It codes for CASSNRDFYNEQFF.